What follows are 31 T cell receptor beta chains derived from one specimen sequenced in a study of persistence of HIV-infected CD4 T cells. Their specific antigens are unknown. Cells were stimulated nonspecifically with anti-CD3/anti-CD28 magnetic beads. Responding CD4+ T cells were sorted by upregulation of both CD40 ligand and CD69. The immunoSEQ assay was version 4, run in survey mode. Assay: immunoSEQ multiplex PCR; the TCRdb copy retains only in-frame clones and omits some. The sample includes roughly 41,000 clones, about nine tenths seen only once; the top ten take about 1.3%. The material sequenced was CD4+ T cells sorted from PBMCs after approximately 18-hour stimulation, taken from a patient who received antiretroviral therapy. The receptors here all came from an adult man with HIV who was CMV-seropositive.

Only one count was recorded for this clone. In DNA, the CDR3 is TGTGCCAGCAGCTTAGTAGCGAATTCACCCCTCCACTTT. Amino acids: CASSLVANSPLHF. The V call is TRBV7-9, the J call TRBJ1-6; D is undetermined. V lost 1 base to trimming and J lost 7 bases, with 5 bases between them. CDR3 length: 13 amino acids. Per the germline V gene, CDR1 is SEHNR and CDR2 is FQNEAQ (reference sequence).

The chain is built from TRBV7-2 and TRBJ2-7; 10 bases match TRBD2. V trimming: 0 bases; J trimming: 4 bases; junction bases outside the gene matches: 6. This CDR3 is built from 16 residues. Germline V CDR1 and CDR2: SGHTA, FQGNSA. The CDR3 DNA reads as TGTGCCAGCAGCTTAGCGGTCCTAGCGGGAGCATACGAGCAGTACTTC. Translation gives CASSLAVLAGAYEQYF.

CDR3 DNA: TGTGCCAGCAGTTTAAGGGGGTACGAGCAGTACTTC. Translating it yields CASSLRGYEQYF. The genes are TRBV28 and TRBJ2-7, with D perhaps TRBD1 (6 bases). CDR3 length: 12 amino acids. Germline assignment: CDR1 MDHEN and CDR2 SYDVKM. The ends were cut back, 2 bases at V and 4 bases at J, with 6 bases in the middle.

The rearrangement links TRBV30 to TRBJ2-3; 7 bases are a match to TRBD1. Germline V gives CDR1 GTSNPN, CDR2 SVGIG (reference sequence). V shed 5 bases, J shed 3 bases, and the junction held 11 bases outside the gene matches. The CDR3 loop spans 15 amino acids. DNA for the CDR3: TGTGCCTGGGAAGGGGGCTCCTCCCAAACAGATACGCAGTATTTT. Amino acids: CAWEGGSSQTDTQYF.

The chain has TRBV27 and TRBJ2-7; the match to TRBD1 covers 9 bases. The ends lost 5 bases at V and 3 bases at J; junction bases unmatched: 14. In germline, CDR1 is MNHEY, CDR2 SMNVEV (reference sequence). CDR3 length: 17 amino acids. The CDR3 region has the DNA TGTGCCAGCAGTAGAACTCAATTGGGACAGGGAAGCTACGAGCAGTACTTC. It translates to CASSRTQLGQGSYEQYF.

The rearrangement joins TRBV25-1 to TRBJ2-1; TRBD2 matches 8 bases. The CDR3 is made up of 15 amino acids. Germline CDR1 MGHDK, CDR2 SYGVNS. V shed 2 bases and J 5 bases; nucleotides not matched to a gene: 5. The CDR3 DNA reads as TGTGCCAGCAGTGAACCGGGAGGGCTAAACAATGAGCAGTTCTTC. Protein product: CASSEPGGLNNEQFF. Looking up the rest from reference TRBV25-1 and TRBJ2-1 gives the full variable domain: EADIYQTPRYLVIGTGKKITLECSQTMGHDKMYWYQQDPGMELHLIHYSYGVNSTEKGDLSSESTVSRIRTEHFPLTLESARPSHTSQYLCASSEPGGLNNEQFFGPGTRLTVL.

Here the CDR3 DNA reads TGTGCCAGTAGTATCGGCAGCACAGATACGCAGTATTTT. This gives the protein CASSIGSTDTQYF. The V call is TRBV19, the J call TRBJ2-3; D is uncertain. CDR1 and CDR2 from the germline V gene are LNHDA and SQIVND (reference sequence). V lost 3 bases to trimming and J lost 0 bases, with 4 bases between them. This CDR3 comprises 13 residues.

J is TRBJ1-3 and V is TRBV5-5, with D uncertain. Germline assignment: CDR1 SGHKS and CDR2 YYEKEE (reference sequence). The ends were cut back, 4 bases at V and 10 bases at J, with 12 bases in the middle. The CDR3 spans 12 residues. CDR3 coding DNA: TGTGCCAGCAGCCCCCGGATCGGAACCATATATTTT. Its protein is CASSPRIGTIYF.

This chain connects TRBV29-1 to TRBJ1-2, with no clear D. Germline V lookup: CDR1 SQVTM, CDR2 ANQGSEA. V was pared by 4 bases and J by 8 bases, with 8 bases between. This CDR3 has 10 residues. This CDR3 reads CSVGGGGYTF. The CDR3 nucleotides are TGCAGCGTTGGGGGTGGAGGCTACACCTTC.

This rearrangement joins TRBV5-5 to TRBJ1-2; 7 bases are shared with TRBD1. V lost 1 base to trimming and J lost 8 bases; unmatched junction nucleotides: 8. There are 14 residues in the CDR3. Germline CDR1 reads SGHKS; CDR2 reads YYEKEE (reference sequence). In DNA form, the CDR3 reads TGTGCCAGCAGCTTGTCCCCGACAGGGACCGGCTACACCTTC. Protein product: CASSLSPTGTGYTF.

The CDR3 DNA sequence: TGTGCCAGCAGCCCCCGGGACAGGGGCTACAATGAGCAGTTCTTC. It is translated as CASSPRDRGYNEQFF. The V and J genes are TRBV5-4 and TRBJ2-1; 10 nucleotides line up with TRBD1. Germline V gene data show CDR1 as SGHNT and CDR2 as YYREEE (reference sequence). V gave up 4 bases and J gave up 3 bases; unmatched junction bases: 4. This CDR3 has 15 residues.

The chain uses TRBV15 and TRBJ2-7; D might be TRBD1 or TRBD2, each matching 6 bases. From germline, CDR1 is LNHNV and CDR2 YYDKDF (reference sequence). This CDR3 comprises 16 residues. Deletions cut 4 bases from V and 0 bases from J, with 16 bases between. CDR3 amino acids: CATSNSWRGSSYEQYF. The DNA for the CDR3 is TGTGCCACCAGCAACTCCTGGAGGGGGAGCTCCTACGAGCAGTACTTC.

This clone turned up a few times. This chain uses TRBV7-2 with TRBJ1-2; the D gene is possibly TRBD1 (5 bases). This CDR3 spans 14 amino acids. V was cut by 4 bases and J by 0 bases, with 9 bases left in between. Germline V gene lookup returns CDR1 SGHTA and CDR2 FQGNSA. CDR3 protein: CASSSDSANYGYTF. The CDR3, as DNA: TGTGCCAGCAGCTCCGACAGTGCTAACTATGGCTACACCTTC. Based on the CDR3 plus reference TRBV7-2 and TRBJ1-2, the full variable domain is GAGVSQSPSNKVTEKGKDVELRCDPISGHTALYWYRQSLGQGLEFLIYFQGNSAPDKSGLPSDRFSAERTGGSVSTLTIQRTQQEDSAVYLCASSSDSANYGYTFGSGTRLTVV.

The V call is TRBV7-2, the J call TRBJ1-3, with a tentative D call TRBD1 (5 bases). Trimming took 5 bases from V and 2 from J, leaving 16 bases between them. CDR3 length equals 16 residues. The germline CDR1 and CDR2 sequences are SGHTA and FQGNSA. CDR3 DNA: TGTGCCAGCAGCCAAGGCAGGGTTGTCGCTGGAAACACCATATATTTT. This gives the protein CASSQGRVVAGNTIYF.

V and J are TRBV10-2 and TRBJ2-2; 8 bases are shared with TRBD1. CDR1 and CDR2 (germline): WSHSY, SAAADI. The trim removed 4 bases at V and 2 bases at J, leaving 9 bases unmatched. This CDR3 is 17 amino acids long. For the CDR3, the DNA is TGCGCCAGCAGTGGACAGGGGTCCCACCTCAACACCGGGGAGCTGTTTTTT. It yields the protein CASSGQGSHLNTGELFF.

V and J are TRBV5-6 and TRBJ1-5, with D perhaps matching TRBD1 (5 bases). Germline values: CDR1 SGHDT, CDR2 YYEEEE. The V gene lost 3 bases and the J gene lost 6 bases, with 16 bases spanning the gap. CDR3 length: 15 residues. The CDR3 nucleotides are TGTGCCAGCAGCTCGGGACGGGCTCCGGGTCAGCCCCAGCATTTT. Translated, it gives CASSSGRAPGQPQHF.

CDR3 sequence (DNA): TGTGCCAGCAGCTTAGCCAAGGGGACGGGGAATCAGCCCCAGCATTTT. This gives the protein CASSLAKGTGNQPQHF. The chain carries TRBV7-2 and TRBJ1-5, with a tentative D call TRBD1 (5 bases). This CDR3 comprises 16 residues. Trimming cost V 0 bases and J 4 bases, with 13 bases left between them. Per germline, CDR1 SGHTA and CDR2 FQGNSA.

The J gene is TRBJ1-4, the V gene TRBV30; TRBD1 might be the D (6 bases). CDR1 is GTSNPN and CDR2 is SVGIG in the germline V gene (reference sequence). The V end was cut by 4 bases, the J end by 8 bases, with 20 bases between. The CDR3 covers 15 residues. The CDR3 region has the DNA TGTGCCTGGACCCACGGGACAAACATCGGGGAAAAACTGTTTTTT. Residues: CAWTHGTNIGEKLFF. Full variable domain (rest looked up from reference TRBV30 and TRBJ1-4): SQTIHQWPATLVQPVGSPLSLECTVEGTSNPNLYWYRQAAGRGLQLLFYSVGIGQISSEVPQNLSASRPQDRQFILSSKKLLLSDSGFYLCAWTHGTNIGEKLFFGSGTQLSVL.

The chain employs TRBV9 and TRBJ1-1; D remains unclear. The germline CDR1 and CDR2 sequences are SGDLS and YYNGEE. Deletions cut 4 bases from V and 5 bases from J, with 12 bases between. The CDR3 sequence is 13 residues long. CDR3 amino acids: CASSTRSGTEAFF. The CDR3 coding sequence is TGTGCCAGCAGCACCCGAAGTGGGACTGAAGCTTTCTTT.

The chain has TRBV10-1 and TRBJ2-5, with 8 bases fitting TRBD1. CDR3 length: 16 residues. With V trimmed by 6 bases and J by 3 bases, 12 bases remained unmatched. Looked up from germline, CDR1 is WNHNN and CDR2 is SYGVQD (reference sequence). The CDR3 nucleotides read TGCGCCAGCAGCCCAGGGACAGGAGCCCGAAAAGAGACCCAGTACTTC. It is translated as CASSPGTGARKETQYF.

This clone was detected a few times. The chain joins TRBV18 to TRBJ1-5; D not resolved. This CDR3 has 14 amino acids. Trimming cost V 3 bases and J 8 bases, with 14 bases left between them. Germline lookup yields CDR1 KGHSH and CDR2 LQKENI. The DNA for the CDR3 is TGTGCCAGCTCACCGGGCCTGGGGATGGAGCCCCAGCATTTT. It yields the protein CASSPGLGMEPQHF.

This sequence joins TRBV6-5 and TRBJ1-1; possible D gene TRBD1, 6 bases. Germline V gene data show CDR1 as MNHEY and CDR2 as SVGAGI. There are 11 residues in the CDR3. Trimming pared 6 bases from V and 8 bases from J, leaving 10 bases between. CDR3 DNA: TGTGCCAGCAGACGCGGGACAGAAGCTTTCTTT. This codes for CASRRGTEAFF.

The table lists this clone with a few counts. The CDR3 DNA sequence: TGTGCCAGCAGCTTAATCGGCTTGGGAGATTCACCCCTCCACTTT. This encodes CASSLIGLGDSPLHF. This chain connects TRBV7-2 to TRBJ1-6; D is unresolved. Germline CDR1 and CDR2: SGHTA and FQGNSA. V gave up 2 bases and J gave up 8 bases, with 13 bases separating them. This CDR3 contains 15 residues.

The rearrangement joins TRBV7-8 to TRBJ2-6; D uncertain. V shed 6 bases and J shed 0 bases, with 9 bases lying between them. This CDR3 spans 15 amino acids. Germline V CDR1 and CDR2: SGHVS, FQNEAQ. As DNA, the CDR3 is TGTGCCAGCAGAGTTTTGGACTCTGGGGCCAACGTCCTGACTTTC. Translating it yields CASRVLDSGANVLTF.

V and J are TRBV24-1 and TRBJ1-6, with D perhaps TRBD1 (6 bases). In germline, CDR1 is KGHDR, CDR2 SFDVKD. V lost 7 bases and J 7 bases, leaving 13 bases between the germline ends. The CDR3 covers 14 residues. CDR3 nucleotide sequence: TGTGCCACCAGCCCTGGACAGAAGAATTCACCCCTCCACTTT. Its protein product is CATSPGQKNSPLHF.

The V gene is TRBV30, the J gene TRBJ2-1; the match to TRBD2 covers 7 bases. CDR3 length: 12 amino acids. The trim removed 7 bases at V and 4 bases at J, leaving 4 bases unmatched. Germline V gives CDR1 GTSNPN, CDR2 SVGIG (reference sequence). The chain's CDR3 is CAFLAAYNEQFF. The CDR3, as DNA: TGTGCCTTCCTAGCGGCTTACAATGAGCAGTTCTTC.

The CDR3 nucleotides are TGTGCCAGCAGCTTGGTAGCAGATACGCAGTATTTT. The encoded protein is CASSLVADTQYF. The chain links TRBV5-5 to TRBJ2-3; no definite D call. The V and J ends lost 0 bases and 4 bases respectively, with 3 bases between them. Germline V gives CDR1 SGHKS, CDR2 YYEKEE (reference sequence). The CDR3 contains 12 residues.

Here the CDR3 DNA reads TGTGCCAGTAGTATTCGGTCAGGGATCACCGGGGAGCTGTTTTTT. Amino acid sequence: CASSIRSGITGELFF. J is TRBJ2-2 and V is TRBV19, with a possible D match to TRBD1 (5 bases). The CDR3 is made up of 15 amino acids. Trimming shortened V by 3 bases and J by 4 bases, and 12 bases separated the two germline ends. From germline, CDR1 is LNHDA and CDR2 SQIVND (reference sequence).

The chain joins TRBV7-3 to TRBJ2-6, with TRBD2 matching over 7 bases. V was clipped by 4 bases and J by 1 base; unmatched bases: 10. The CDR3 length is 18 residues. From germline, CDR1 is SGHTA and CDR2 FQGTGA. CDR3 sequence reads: CASSSTGGSGSGANVLTF. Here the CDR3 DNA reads TGTGCCAGCAGCTCGACGGGCGGGAGCGGTTCTGGGGCCAACGTCCTGACTTTC.

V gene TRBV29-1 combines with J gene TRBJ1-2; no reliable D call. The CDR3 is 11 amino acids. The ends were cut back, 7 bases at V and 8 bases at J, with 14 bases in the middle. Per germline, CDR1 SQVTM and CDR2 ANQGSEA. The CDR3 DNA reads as TGCAGCGCTTTTGACACCTACGGCTACACCTTC. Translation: CSAFDTYGYTF.

The CDR3 protein is CATSRDRATYEQYF. CDR3 bases: TGTGCCACCAGCAGAGACAGGGCGACCTACGAGCAGTACTTC. The J gene is TRBJ2-7, the V gene TRBV15; D might be TRBD1 (5 bases). CDR3 length equals 14 residues. Trimming left V 0 bases short and J 2 bases short, with 8 bases between. Per the germline V gene, CDR1 is LNHNV and CDR2 is YYDKDF (reference sequence).